This T cell receptor beta chain comes out of a study of Tregs in tolerant kidney transplant recipients. The method was immunoSEQ multiplex PCR; TCRdb's version includes in-frame clones alone and lacks a portion of them. The repertoire holds under 45,000 clones, with around 95% as singletons. In the case of this clone: What it recognizes is unknown.

This clonotype was obtained from a human donor in good health. Sequences were obtained from Tregs from blood cultured with allogeneic cells.

CDR3 loop: CASSLALAGGPTEQFF. In DNA, the CDR3 is TGTGCCAGCTCACTTGCGCTAGCGGGAGGGCCTACTGAGCAGTTCTTC. The rearrangement uses TRBV18 and TRBJ2-1, with 12 bases matching TRBD2. V shed 4 bases, J shed 9 bases, and the junction held 10 bases outside the gene matches. The germline CDR1 and CDR2 sequences are KGHSH and LQKENI. The CDR3 extends over 16 amino acids. Filled out from reference TRBV18 and TRBJ2-1, the complete variable domain reads NAGVMQNPRHLVRRRGQEARLRCSPMKGHSHVYWYRQLPEEGLKFMVYLQKENIIDESGMPKERFSAEFPKEGPSILRIQQVVRGDSAAYFCASSLALAGGPTEQFFGPGTRLTVL.